Described below is a single TCR beta chain sequence and its context. What it recognizes is unknown. The data stem from a study of T cells in Graves' hyperthyroidism and ophthalmopathy. Study overall: Before any treatment, at initial diagnosis, peripheral blood was collected. Study results and limitations: Blood also contained most expanded thyroid clonotypes above 0.001.

Disease duration was under 3 months in the ophthalmopathy patients, who also had a Clinical Activity Score of at least 3 and a NOSPECS grade of at least 4. Amplified TCR beta CDR3 regions came from RNA transcripts. Carried out on the TCR CDR3, a first-round RT-PCR used the HTBI primer set. TCRdb processed the multiplex PCR reads anew with MiXCR; each CDR3 protein has one entry. The sample includes around 620,000 distinct CDR3 sequences, approximately 15% of them seen just once. The CDR3 is 17 amino acids. Germline assignment: CDR1 MDHEN and CDR2 SYDVKM. The V and J ends lost 5 bases and 5 bases, in that order; junction bases with no gene match: 16.

The sequenced sample consisted of blood. This receptor was identified in a woman between 18 and 30 years old with Graves' ophthalmopathy. The rearrangement links TRBV28 to TRBJ2-5; 8 nucleotides line up with TRBD1. CDR3 amino acids: CASSPPLVDRAWETQYF. The CDR3 DNA follows: TGTGCCAGCAGTCCGCCCCTCGTGGACAGGGCATGGGAGACCCAGTACTTC.